This paragraph covers one T cell receptor (beta chain) sequence. Germline CDR1 and CDR2: SEHNR and FQNEAQ (reference sequence). V lost 5 bases to trimming and J lost 6 bases, with 17 bases between them. The CDR3 runs 16 residues. Under the authors' procedure: Quantification of nucleated cells was approximated via reference gene primer amplification. Method: immunoSEQ multiplex PCR; TCRdb's copy keeps in-frame clones and lacks some. The DNA was the basis for D and trimming; V, J and clone size are from that table. The sample carries about 190,000 clones, around four fifths recorded once. This sample was included in a study of blood T cell repertoires in COVID-19. The wider study: PBMCs, B-cell-depleted T cells, or T cells provided the cDNA or gDNA that made up the material.

This chain joins TRBV7-9 and TRBJ1-6, with D possibly matching TRBD1 (5 bases). Sequenced material: peripheral blood. This clonotype was obtained from a young woman with acute or convalescent COVID-19. The CDR3 DNA follows: TGTGCCAGCAGCCACAGAAAAGGGGCCCTTAATTCACCCCTCCACTTT. It codes for CASSHRKGALNSPLHF. The full variable domain, rest sourced from reference TRBV7-9 and TRBJ1-6, is DTGVSQNPRHKITKRGQNVTFRCDPISEHNRLYWYRQTLGQGPEFLTYFQNEAQLEKSRLLSDRFSAERPKGSFSTLEIQRTEQGDSAMYLCASSHRKGALNSPLHFGNGTRLTVT.